This T cell receptor beta chain was sequenced in a study of blood T cell repertoires in COVID-19. Study summary: COVID-19 samples from acute and convalescent phases originated in the United States, Italy and Spain. T cells, B-cell-depleted T cells, or PBMCs provided the cDNA or gDNA that served as material.

This clone showed up just a few times. The trim removed 5 bases at V and 3 bases at J, leaving 3 bases unmatched. The germline V gene has CDR1 MRHNA and CDR2 SNTAGT. This CDR3 spans 14 amino acids. As originally analysed: Researchers report that nucleated cell counts were estimated from reference gene primer amplification. The assay was immunoSEQ multiplex PCR, and TCRdb's table has in-frame clones only and misses some. That table supplies the V and J calls and clone size; D and trimming were determined from the DNA. The data show about 200,000 clones, about 83% seen once. This receptor was identified in a woman in her thirties or forties with active or convalescent COVID-19. Sequencing used peripheral blood. The chain is built from TRBV6-4 and TRBJ2-2; 7 bases line up with TRBD1. CDR3 in amino acids: CASSRDSYTGELFF. As DNA, the CDR3 is TGTGCCAGCAGTAGGGACAGTTACACCGGGGAGCTGTTTTTT.